Listed below are T cell receptor beta chains from one sample, sequenced in a study of blood T cells in healthy people across ages. Using its own MiXCR run on the 5' RACE reads, TCRdb lists one record per CDR3 protein. The data show around 1,000,000 distinct CDR3 sequences, with almost 25% seen just once and less than 0.85% held by the top ten. The same sample was also studied in work on T cells of mothers and their children.

What was sequenced was blood. These receptors came from a girl aged 2-10 years in good health. The CDR3 runs from the conserved cysteine through the conserved F or W. The order of the fields is J gene, V gene, D gene, clone size, CDR3 DNA, CDR3 protein. A D gene is named only where the DNA matches it firmly. Clone size is shown for a subset of rows, as once, few, many or a class of expanded clone.

>TRBJ1-2|TRBV29-1|NA|NA
TGCAGCGTTAACGGGGACTCCGGTGGCTACACCTTC
CSVNGDSGGYTF
>TRBJ2-7|TRBV27|NA|NA
TGTGCCAGCAGTTTAAGTCCGGCAGGGACCTACGAGCAGTACTTC
CASSLSPAGTYEQYF
>TRBJ2-7|TRBV20-1|NA|few
TGCAGTGCTAGCCCCCTATCGTACGAGCAGTACTTC
CSASPLSYEQYF
>TRBJ2-3|TRBV6-6|NA|many
TGTGCCAGCAGTTACGGGCCCGCTCCTAGCACAGATACGCAGTATTTT
CASSYGPAPSTDTQYF
>TRBJ2-4|TRBV2|NA|NA
TGTGCCAGCAGTGTAGGCGGAAAAAACATTCAGTACTTC
CASSVGGKNIQYF
>TRBJ2-3|TRBV6-6|TRBD2|few
TGTGCCAGCAGTAGCGGGGCATATACGCAGTATTTT
CASSSGAYTQYF
>TRBJ2-7|TRBV28|TRBD1|NA
TGTGCCAGCCTGGACAGGGCCTCCGAGCAGTACTTC
CASLDRASEQYF
>TRBJ2-1|TRBV2|NA|NA
TGTGCCAGCCGACTAGGGGGCCATGAGCAGTTCTTC
CASRLGGHEQFF
>TRBJ1-5|TRBV27|NA|few
TGTGCCAGCAGTTTTAGGGGGTTTAATCAGCCCCAGCATTTT
CASSFRGFNQPQHF
>TRBJ2-3|TRBV7-2|NA|NA
TGTGCCAGCAGCTTAGAATACTTCACAGATACGCAGTATTTT
CASSLEYFTDTQYF
>TRBJ2-5|TRBV7-3|NA|few
TGTGCCAGCAGCTTAGGGACACCTGATACCCAGTACTTC
CASSLGTPDTQYF
>TRBJ2-2|TRBV11-2|TRBD2|few
TGTGCCAGCAGCTCGTTCGGACTAGCGGCAACCTCCACCGGGGAGCTGTTTTTT
CASSSFGLAATSTGELFF
>TRBJ1-2|TRBV6-1|NA|NA
TGTGCCAGCCTGAATACAGGGAACTATGGCTACACCTTC
CASLNTGNYGYTF
>TRBJ2-4|TRBV29-1|TRBD1|few
TGCAGCGCCACAGGGGCAGGGCCCAAAAACATTCAGTACTTC
CSATGAGPKNIQYF